What follows are 22 T cell receptor beta chains derived from one specimen sequenced in a study of T cell repertoires in cytomegalovirus infection. TCRdb analysed the reads with MiXCR anew, one entry per CDR3 protein. The table includes 200,000 to 300,000 distinct CDR3 sequences, around 9% detected once. The sequencing input was PBMCs. The receptors originated from a human donor in good health (CMV status not recorded). Some clones in this sample may be carry-over from other donors' samples.

This clonotype has ten or more counts. The rearrangement uses TRBV7-2 and TRBJ1-5; D remains unclear. CDR3 length equals 15 residues. Trimming took off 3 bases at V and 6 bases at J, with 15 bases between the two ends. CDR1 and CDR2 from the germline V gene are SGHTA and FQGNSA. CDR3 nucleotides: TGTGCCAGCAGCTTTGGCCCGACCGCTATTCAGCCCCAGCATTTT. Its translation is CASSFGPTAIQPQHF.

This clonotype was observed a handful of times. The chain couples TRBV2 to TRBJ1-5; perhaps TRBD1 as D (6 bases). V was trimmed by 4 bases and J by 0 bases, leaving 13 bases between them. The CDR3 covers 16 residues. Germline V lookup: CDR1 SNHLY, CDR2 FYNNEI. DNA for the CDR3: TGTGCCAGCAGTGTTCAGGACAGTTATAGCAATCAGCCCCAGCATTTT. This encodes CASSVQDSYSNQPQHF.

This clonotype was detected many times. The chain links TRBV7-2 to TRBJ1-2; perhaps TRBD1 as D (5 bases). The germline CDR1 and CDR2 sequences are SGHTA and FQGNSA. This CDR3 spans 15 amino acids. Trimming removed 5 bases from V and 2 bases from J, with 15 bases in between. The CDR3 coding sequence is TGTGCCAGCAGCCGTCCGGGGGGGGGAAACTATGGCTACACCTTC. Translated, it gives CASSRPGGGNYGYTF.

This clonotype was found a few times. Because the CDR3's place on the DNA is in doubt, the DNA is left out and the CDR3 is given as listed by TCRdb. The genes are TRBV28 and TRBJ2-3; TRBD1, the table's D call, was not compared with the DNA. Germline V gene data show CDR1 as MDHEN and CDR2 as SYDVKM. The CDR3 spans 15 amino acids, including both terminal residues. Here the CDR3 reads CASSSSTGGTDTQYF.

This clonotype was counted at least ten times. CDR3 bases: TGTGCCAGCAGCTTACCCCCCGCCACTGAAGCTTTCTTT. Translation: CASSLPPATEAFF. This rearrangement joins TRBV7-2 to TRBJ1-1; D gene unclear. CDR3 length: 13 residues. The germline gives CDR1 SGHTA, CDR2 FQGNSA. V lost 2 bases, J lost 4 bases, and 8 bases lay in between.

This clonotype was recorded at least ten times. The genes are TRBV7-6 and TRBJ2-2; D not resolved. CDR3 length: 13 residues. Trimming removed 6 bases at V and 6 bases at J, with 11 bases between. CDR1 is SGHVS, CDR2 FNYEAQ, per germline. CDR3 bases: TGTGCCAGCAGTGAAACAGATCCCGGGGAGCTGTTTTTT. Amino acids: CASSETDPGELFF.

This chain links TRBV5-4 with TRBJ2-7; 9 bases are shared with TRBD2. Germline CDR1 is SGHNT and CDR2 is YYREEE (reference sequence). The CDR3 has 16 amino acids. The ends lost 1 base at V and 2 bases at J; junction bases unmatched: 7. CDR3 in DNA: TGTGCCAGCAGCTTGATAGCGGGGGTAGGAACCTACGAGCAGTACTTC. This sequence encodes CASSLIAGVGTYEQYF.

The chain joins TRBV2 to TRBJ1-5; D not resolved. Trimming cost V 8 bases and J 0 bases, with 8 bases left between them. The CDR3 spans 13 residues. Germline V gene lookup returns CDR1 SNHLY and CDR2 FYNNEI. The CDR3 loop reads CASGWVSNQPQHF. The CDR3 DNA is TGTGCCAGCGGCTGGGTTAGCAATCAGCCCCAGCATTTT. Complete variable domain (other parts from reference TRBV2 and TRBJ1-5): EPEVTQTPSHQVTQMGQEVILRCVPISNHLYFYWYRQILGQKVEFLVSFYNNEISEKSEIFDDQFSVERPDGSNFTLKIRSTKLEDSAMYFCASGWVSNQPQHFGDGTRLSIL.

The sample holds one count of this clonotype. The chain uses TRBV4-3 and TRBJ1-6, with D possibly being TRBD1 (5 bases). The germline CDR1 and CDR2 sequences are LGHNA and YSLEER. The CDR3 has 15 residues. The V and J ends lost 3 bases and 8 bases respectively, with 14 bases between them. CDR3 amino acids: CASSHVGRPDSPLHF. The CDR3 DNA reads as TGCGCCAGCAGCCATGTGGGACGGCCAGATTCACCCCTCCACTTT.

This clonotype was picked up many times. The chain is built from TRBV11-2 and TRBJ2-4; maybe TRBD1 (6 bases). This CDR3 region has 15 residues. The V end was cut by 1 base, the J end by 6 bases, with 13 bases between. Germline assignment: CDR1 SGHAT and CDR2 FQNNGV. The CDR3: CASSLGLRGTNIQYF. CDR3 coding DNA: TGTGCCAGCAGCTTAGGTCTCAGGGGAACAAACATTCAGTACTTC.

This clonotype was counted at least ten times. The chain uses TRBV7-2 and TRBJ2-3; 9 bases line up with TRBD2. This CDR3 is 20 amino acids long. The germline CDR1 and CDR2 sequences are SGHTA and FQGNSA. Trimming cost V 1 base and J 1 base; bases outside gene matches: 15. CDR3 region: CASSLDLAAAGGQGTDTQYF. CDR3 coding DNA: TGTGCCAGCAGCTTAGATTTGGCGGCGGCGGGGGGGCAGGGCACAGATACGCAGTATTTT. Drawing the rest from reference TRBV7-2 and TRBJ2-3, the complete variable domain is GAGVSQSPSNKVTEKGKDVELRCDPISGHTALYWYRQSLGQGLEFLIYFQGNSAPDKSGLPSDRFSAERTGGSVSTLTIQRTQQEDSAVYLCASSLDLAAAGGQGTDTQYFGPGTRLTVL.

This clonotype was seen ten or more times. The V call is TRBV12-3 or TRBV12-4, the J call TRBJ2-1; tentatively, D is TRBD1 (7 bases). This CDR3 contains 17 residues. V was pared by 0 bases and J by 5 bases, with 17 bases between. The CDR3 DNA reads as TGTGCCAGCAGTTTAGCGCTTGGCAGGGGGGACCACAATGAGCAGTTCTTC. Amino acids: CASSLALGRGDHNEQFF.

Many counts were recorded for this clonotype. The rearrangement uses TRBV11-2 and TRBJ1-3; D unclear. The germline V gene has CDR1 SGHAT and CDR2 FQNNGV. The length of the CDR3 is 15 residues. V gave up 5 bases and J gave up 2 bases, with 13 bases separating them. Written as DNA, the CDR3 is TGTGCCAGCAGCCGTGTCGGGGTGGCTGGAAACACCATATATTTT. Translating it yields CASSRVGVAGNTIYF.

This clonotype came up a few times. The V gene is TRBV14, the J gene TRBJ1-1; D not resolved. CDR3 length: 13 amino acids. The V end was cut by 6 bases, the J end by 2 bases, with 10 bases between. Germline loops: CDR1 SGHDN, CDR2 FVKESK. The CDR3 nucleotides read TGTGCCAGCAGTCAGATGTCCAACACTGAAGCTTTCTTT. Translating it yields CASSQMSNTEAFF.

The chain is built from TRBV5-1 and TRBJ2-2; TRBD2 matches at 12 bases. The germline V gene has CDR1 SGHRS and CDR2 YFSETQ. V dropped 0 bases and J dropped 4; count of bases not matched to a gene: 7. The CDR3 has 18 amino acids. As DNA, the CDR3 is TGCGCCAGCAGCTTGGCCGCCGGACTAGCGGGGATCACCGGGGAGCTGTTTTTT. The encoded protein is CASSLAAGLAGITGELFF.

This clonotype was recorded many times. The chain uses TRBV28 and TRBJ1-2; tentatively, D is TRBD1 (5 bases). V was cut by 2 bases and J by 6 bases, with 22 bases left in between. The CDR3 spans 17 residues. The germline gives CDR1 MDHEN, CDR2 SYDVKM. The CDR3 nucleotides are TGTGCCAGCAGTTTAAACGGACGCGGACTGATCAGGGATGGCTACACCTTC. Protein sequence: CASSLNGRGLIRDGYTF.

This clonotype was counted only a few times. The rearrangement uses TRBV7-9 and TRBJ1-1; 7 bases agree with TRBD1. Germline CDR1 SEHNR, CDR2 FQNEAQ (reference sequence). The CDR3 totals 15 residues. V gave up 6 bases and J gave up 1 base; unmatched junction bases: 8. DNA of the CDR3: TGTGCCAGCAGGGTACCCGGGACAGAGAACACTGAAGCTTTCTTT. This codes for CASRVPGTENTEAFF. The whole variable domain, filled in from reference TRBV7-9 and TRBJ1-1, reads DTGVSQNPRHKITKRGQNVTFRCDPISEHNRLYWYRQTLGQGPEFLTYFQNEAQLEKSRLLSDRFSAERPKGSFSTLEIQRTEQGDSAMYLCASRVPGTENTEAFFGQGTRLTVV.

This rearrangement joins TRBV9 to TRBJ1-1; 10 positions agree with TRBD1. Germline V CDR1 and CDR2: SGDLS, YYNGEE. V lost 3 bases and J lost 4; bases outside the gene matches: 9. The CDR3 loop spans 16 amino acids. The CDR3, as DNA: TGTGCCAGCAGCGCATTACCCGGGACAGGGGCCACTGAAGCTTTCTTT. The encoded protein is CASSALPGTGATEAFF. The full variable domain, completed using reference TRBV9 and TRBJ1-1, is DSGVTQTPKHLITATGQRVTLRCSPRSGDLSVYWYQQSLDQGLQFLIQYYNGEERAKGNILERFSAQQFPDLHSELNLSSLELGDSALYFCASSALPGTGATEAFFGQGTRLTVV.

This clonotype was found many times. The rearrangement uses TRBV6-1 and TRBJ2-3; D is possibly TRBD1 (7 bases). This CDR3 contains 15 residues. Germline assignment: CDR1 MNHNS and CDR2 SASEGT. The V and J ends lost 6 bases and 3 bases respectively, with 16 bases between them. The CDR3 reads CASSPRGVATDTQYF. The CDR3 coding sequence is TGTGCCAGCAGCCCCAGGGGGGTCGCGACAGATACGCAGTATTTT.

The gene calls are TRBV20-1 and TRBJ1-3; tentatively, D is TRBD1 (6 bases). Trimming cost V 5 bases and J 3 bases, with 14 bases left between them. This CDR3 is 14 amino acids long. Germline assignment: CDR1 DFQATT and CDR2 SNEGSKA (reference sequence). In DNA, the CDR3 is TGCAGTGCTGCCGGGGCAGGGGATGGAAACACCATATATTTT. Its translation is CSAAGAGDGNTIYF.

This clonotype has more than one count but fewer than ten. The gene calls are TRBV28 and TRBJ1-4; D unclear. This CDR3 comprises 13 residues. V was shortened by 6 bases and J by 6 bases, with 11 bases between the two germline ends. The germline gives CDR1 MDHEN, CDR2 SYDVKM. The CDR3 coding sequence is TGTGCCAGCAGCTCGGGCCTCGATGAAAAACTGTTTTTT. Its translation: CASSSGLDEKLFF.

This clonotype was detected many times. The chain has TRBV7-2 and TRBJ2-1, with 14 positions matching TRBD2. V trimming: 4 bases; J trimming: 6 bases; junction bases outside the gene matches: 14. Germline values: CDR1 SGHTA, CDR2 FQGNSA. The CDR3 runs to 19 residues. CDR3 residues: CASSSPRGLAGGTANEQFF. The DNA of the CDR3 is TGTGCCAGCAGCTCGCCCCGCGGACTAGCGGGAGGTACCGCCAATGAGCAGTTCTTC.